These T cell receptor beta chains were read from a single sample in a study of cytomegalovirus exposure and HLA in healthy donors. Profiling relied on immunoSEQ multiplex PCR, and the TCRdb table lists in-frame clones only, not all of them. In the table there are some 100,000 clones, around nine tenths of which are singletons. The sequencing input was PBMCs. The receptors were sampled from a woman aged 18-29 years in good health and CMV-seronegative. Each CDR3 is given without its conserved first and last residue. The listing skips clone size in some rows; elsewhere it reads once, few, many or a size class.

V	size	J	CDR3
TRBV5-5	.	TRBJ1-5	ASSWDRAGQPQH
TRBV28	.	TRBJ1-2	ASSPFKGPIYGYT
TRBV29-1	.	TRBJ1-2	SVEGSPTGGGYT
TRBV10-3	.	TRBJ2-3	AITADLGGGAADTQY
TRBV7-3	.	TRBJ1-1	ASSLSGSGTEAF
TRBV10-3	.	TRBJ1-1	AIRTGGVNTEAF
TRBV6-1	.	TRBJ2-6	ASSVAGANVLT
TRBV7-2	.	TRBJ2-1	ASTLPGLRPGF
TRBV18	.	TRBJ2-1	ASSQTGQDNEQF
TRBV6-1	.	TRBJ1-5	ASNRDRVNQPQH
TRBV5-4	once	TRBJ1-6	ASSFGGSPLH
TRBV7-8	.	TRBJ2-7	ASSLAHGQGSYEQY
TRBV14	.	TRBJ2-5	ASSQDYRIQY
TRBV2	.	TRBJ1-4	ASSVPRDSFKLF
TRBV7-2	.	TRBJ2-4	ASSRQGTENIQY
TRBV5-4	.	TRBJ1-2	ASSLLGAHYGYT
TRBV28	.	TRBJ1-5	ASSSHPEEPQH
TRBV2	.	TRBJ2-3	ASSLGLAPGTDTQY
TRBV2	.	TRBJ2-7	ASRRLAGGEQY
TRBV6-5	once	TRBJ1-5	ASSDAGMSQPQH
TRBV6-4	few	TRBJ2-2	ASRDKNTGELF
TRBV13	.	TRBJ2-3	ASSRLADSTDTQY
TRBV7-3	few	TRBJ2-2	ASSLGGANTGELF
TRBV7-2	.	TRBJ1-1	ASSSSGSRNTEAF
TRBV15	.	TRBJ2-5	ATSRGGGEETQY
TRBV4-3	.	TRBJ2-3	ASSRTAFSTDTQY
TRBV7-3	.	TRBJ2-1	ASSLLGEGSNEQF
TRBV7-9	.	TRBJ2-7	ASSLGQGASGEQY
TRBV29-1	few	TRBJ1-1	SAGQGDTEAF
TRBV5-1	.	TRBJ1-4	ASSLGPGQGSTNEKLF
TRBV5-1	.	TRBJ1-1	ASRRQGDTEAF
TRBV19	.	TRBJ2-5	ASSTGQGIQETQY
TRBV2	.	TRBJ1-4	ASSPTGNEKLF
TRBV6-5	.	TRBJ1-1	ASSWAREGNTEAF
TRBV4-3	.	TRBJ2-7	ASSQDRAGTGGFYEQY
TRBV9	.	TRBJ1-2	ATSNGVNYGYT
TRBV27	.	TRBJ2-1	ASSLSTSGGPYNEQF
TRBV6-6	.	TRBJ2-3	ASSYDKLANTDTQY
TRBV7-2	.	TRBJ2-7	ASSIGIRYEQY
TRBV6-5	.	TRBJ2-7	ASQAETTAYEQY
TRBV18	.	TRBJ2-6	ASSDSSGANVLT
TRBV2	.	TRBJ1-5	ASTSPTENQPQH
TRBV9	.	TRBJ1-5	ASSVATGHQFQPQH
TRBV11-2	.	TRBJ2-1	ASSLDGGADYNEQF
TRBV9	.	TRBJ2-7	ASSSGLAGGLDEQY
TRBV7-9	.	TRBJ2-1	ASSLQPGLAANEQF
TRBV5-4	.	TRBJ2-1	ASSSGTGLNEQF
TRBV19	.	TRBJ2-7	ASSARGQAAHEQY
TRBV6-5	.	TRBJ2-3	ASSGGRVNTDTQY
TRBV7-9	.	TRBJ2-3	ASSFLAGATDTQY
TRBV7-2	.	TRBJ2-4	ASSRDRVDIQY
TRBV6-5	.	TRBJ2-7	ASTPSGVSGEQY
TRBV7-2	.	TRBJ2-7	ASSLGGTGSYEQY
TRBV7-3	.	TRBJ2-2	ASSFGLAGATGELF
TRBV19	.	TRBJ1-6	ASSTGRENSPLH
TRBV13	.	TRBJ2-7	ASSSGRDEQY
TRBV27	once	TRBJ2-7	ASSPSGRAIYEQY
TRBV14	few	TRBJ1-6	ASSQDLGMLGNSPLH
TRBV9	few	TRBJ2-1	ASSVATSGEQF